The clone carrying this TCR beta chain was seen at least ten times. Its antigen is not known. Time point reported: longitudinal time-point 2. Preparation of the unsorted libraries drew on 2 million PBMCs stored at -80 C. CDR3 length: 14 residues. V lost 1 base to trimming and J lost 5 bases, with 12 bases between them. Germline V CDR1 and CDR2: MGHRA, YSYEKL. Sequencing runs each yielded over 200 million TCR-beta sequences from 15-18 subjects. TCRdb re-called the 5' RACE reads with MiXCR, one entry per CDR3 protein. The sample holds roughly 98,000 distinct CDR3 sequences, roughly 13% seen once. This record belongs to a study of neurological immune-mediated disorders. Broader study findings: The absence of shared CDR3 amino acid sequences among expanded clones across subjects suggests private repertoires in all groups. Whereas HTLV-1-associated myelopathy showed the most TCR clonal expansion, multiple sclerosis showed the least, with levels below those of healthy controls.

This chain joins TRBV4-1 and TRBJ2-7; perhaps TRBD2 as D (6 bases). The sequencing sample was made of PBMCs. The TCR was taken from a female donor with HTLV-1-associated myelopathy (HAM/TSP). CDR3 region: CASSQVGGSNEQYF. Written as DNA, the CDR3 is TGCGCCAGCAGCCAAGTCGGAGGGTCCAACGAGCAGTACTTC.